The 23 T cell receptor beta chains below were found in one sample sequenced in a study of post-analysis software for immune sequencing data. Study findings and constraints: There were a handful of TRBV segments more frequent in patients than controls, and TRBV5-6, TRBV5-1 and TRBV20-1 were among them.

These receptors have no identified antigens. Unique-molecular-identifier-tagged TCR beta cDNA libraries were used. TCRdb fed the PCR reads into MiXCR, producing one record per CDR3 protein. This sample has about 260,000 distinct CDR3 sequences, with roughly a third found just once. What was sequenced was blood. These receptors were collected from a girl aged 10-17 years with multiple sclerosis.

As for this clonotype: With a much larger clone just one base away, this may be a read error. The CDR3 sequence: CSARVETLMETQYF. CDR3 sequence (DNA): TGCAGTGCCCGAGTGGAGACGCTGATGGAGACCCAGTACTTC. V gene TRBV20-1 combines with J gene TRBJ2-5; D is uncertain. This CDR3 has 14 residues. V shed 6 bases and J shed 5 bases, with 19 bases lying between them. CDR1 DFQATT and CDR2 SNEGSKA come from the germline V gene (reference sequence).

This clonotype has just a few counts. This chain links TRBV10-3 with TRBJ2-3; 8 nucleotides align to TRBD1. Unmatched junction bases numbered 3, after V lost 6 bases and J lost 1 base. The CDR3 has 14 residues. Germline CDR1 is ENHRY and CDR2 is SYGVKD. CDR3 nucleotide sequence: TGTGCCATCAGACCGGGACAGGGCACAGATACGCAGTATTTT. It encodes CAIRPGQGTDTQYF.

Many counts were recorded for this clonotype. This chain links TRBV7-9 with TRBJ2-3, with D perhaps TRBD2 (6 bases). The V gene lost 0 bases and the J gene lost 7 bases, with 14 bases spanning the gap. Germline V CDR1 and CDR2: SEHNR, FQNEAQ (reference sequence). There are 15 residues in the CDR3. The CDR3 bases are TGTGCCAGCAGCTTAGCCCCGGGGGAGGCGAATACGCAGTATTTT. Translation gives CASSLAPGEANTQYF.

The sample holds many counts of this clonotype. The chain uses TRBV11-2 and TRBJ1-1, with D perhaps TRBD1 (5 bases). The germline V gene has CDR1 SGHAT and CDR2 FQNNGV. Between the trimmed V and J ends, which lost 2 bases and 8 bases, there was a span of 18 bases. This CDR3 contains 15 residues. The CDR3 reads CASSLPRTLAREAFF. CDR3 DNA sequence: TGTGCCAGCAGCTTACCGCGGACACTCGCGAGGGAAGCTTTCTTT.

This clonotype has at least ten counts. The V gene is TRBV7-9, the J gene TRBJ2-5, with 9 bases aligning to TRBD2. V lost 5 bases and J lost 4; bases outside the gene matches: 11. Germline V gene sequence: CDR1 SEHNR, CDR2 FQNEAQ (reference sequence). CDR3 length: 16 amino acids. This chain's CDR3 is CASSEGAGGVAETQYF. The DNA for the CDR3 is TGTGCCAGCAGCGAGGGAGCGGGAGGAGTTGCAGAGACCCAGTACTTC.

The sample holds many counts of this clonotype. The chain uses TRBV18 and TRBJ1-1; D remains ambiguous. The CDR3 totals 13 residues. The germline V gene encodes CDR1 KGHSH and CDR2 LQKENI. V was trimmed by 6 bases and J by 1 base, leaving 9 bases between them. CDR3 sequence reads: CASSPNGNTEAFF. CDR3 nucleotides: TGTGCCAGCTCCCCGAATGGGAACACTGAAGCTTTCTTT.

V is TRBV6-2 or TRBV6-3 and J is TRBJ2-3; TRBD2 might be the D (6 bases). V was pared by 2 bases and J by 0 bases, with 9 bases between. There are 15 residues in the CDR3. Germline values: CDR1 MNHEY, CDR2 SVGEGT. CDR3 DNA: TGTGCCAGCAGTTACGGCGGGACGAGCACAGATACGCAGTATTTT. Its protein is CASSYGGTSTDTQYF.

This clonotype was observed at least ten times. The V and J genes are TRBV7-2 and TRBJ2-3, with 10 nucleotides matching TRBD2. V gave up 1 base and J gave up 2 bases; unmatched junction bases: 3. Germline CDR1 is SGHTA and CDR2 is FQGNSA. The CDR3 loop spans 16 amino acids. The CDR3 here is CASSLGTSGTTDTQYF. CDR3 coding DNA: TGTGCCAGCAGCTTAGGCACTAGCGGGACCACAGATACGCAGTATTTT.

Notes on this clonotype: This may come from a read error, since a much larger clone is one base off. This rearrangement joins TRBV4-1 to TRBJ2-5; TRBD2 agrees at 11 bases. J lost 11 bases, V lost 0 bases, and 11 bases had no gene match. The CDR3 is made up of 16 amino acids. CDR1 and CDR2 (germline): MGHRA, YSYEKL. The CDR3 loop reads CASSQDPGLAVSEQYF. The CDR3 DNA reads TGCGCCAGCAGCCAAGATCCGGGACTAGCGGTGTCTGAGCAGTACTTC.

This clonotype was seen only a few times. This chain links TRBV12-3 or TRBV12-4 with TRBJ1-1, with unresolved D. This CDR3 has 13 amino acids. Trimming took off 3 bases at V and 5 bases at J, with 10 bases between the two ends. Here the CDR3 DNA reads TGTGCCAGCAGTTTCGGGGTTGGTACTGAAGCTTTCTTT. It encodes CASSFGVGTEAFF.

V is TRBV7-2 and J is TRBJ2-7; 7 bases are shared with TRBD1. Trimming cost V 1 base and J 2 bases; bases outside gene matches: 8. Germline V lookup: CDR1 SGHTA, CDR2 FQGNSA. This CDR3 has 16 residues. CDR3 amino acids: CASSLGWTGVTYEQYF. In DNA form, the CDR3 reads TGTGCCAGCAGCTTAGGTTGGACAGGAGTGACCTACGAGCAGTACTTC.

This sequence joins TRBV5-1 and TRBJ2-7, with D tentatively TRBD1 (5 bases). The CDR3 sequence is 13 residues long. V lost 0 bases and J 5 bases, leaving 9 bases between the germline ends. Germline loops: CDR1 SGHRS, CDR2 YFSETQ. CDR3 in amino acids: CASSLERQHEQYF. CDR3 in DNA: TGCGCCAGCAGCTTGGAAAGACAGCACGAGCAGTACTTC.

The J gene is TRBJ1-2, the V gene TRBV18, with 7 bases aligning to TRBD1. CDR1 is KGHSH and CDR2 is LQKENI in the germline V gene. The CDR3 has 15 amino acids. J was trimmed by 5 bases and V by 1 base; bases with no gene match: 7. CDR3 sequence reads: CASSPLEGARYGYTF. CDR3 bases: TGTGCCAGCTCACCACTGGAGGGGGCGCGGTATGGCTACACCTTC.

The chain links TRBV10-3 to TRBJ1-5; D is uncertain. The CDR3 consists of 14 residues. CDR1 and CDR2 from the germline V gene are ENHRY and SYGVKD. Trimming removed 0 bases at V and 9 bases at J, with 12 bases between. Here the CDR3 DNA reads TGTGCCATCAGTGAGTCAGGGTCCACTGGGCCCCAGCATTTT. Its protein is CAISESGSTGPQHF.

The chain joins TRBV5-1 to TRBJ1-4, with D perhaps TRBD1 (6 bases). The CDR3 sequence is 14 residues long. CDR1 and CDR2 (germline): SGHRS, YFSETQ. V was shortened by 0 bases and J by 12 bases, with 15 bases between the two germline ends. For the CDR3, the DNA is TGCGCCAGCAGCTTGGAACAGGGAGAGGAAGAACTGTTTTTT. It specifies CASSLEQGEEELFF.

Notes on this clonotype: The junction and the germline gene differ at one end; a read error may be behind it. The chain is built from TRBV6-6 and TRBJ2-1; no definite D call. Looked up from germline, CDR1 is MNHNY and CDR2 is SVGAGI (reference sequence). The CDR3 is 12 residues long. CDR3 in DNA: TGTGCCAGCAGTTACTCCGGCAATGAGCAGGTCTTC. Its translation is CASSYSGNEQVF.

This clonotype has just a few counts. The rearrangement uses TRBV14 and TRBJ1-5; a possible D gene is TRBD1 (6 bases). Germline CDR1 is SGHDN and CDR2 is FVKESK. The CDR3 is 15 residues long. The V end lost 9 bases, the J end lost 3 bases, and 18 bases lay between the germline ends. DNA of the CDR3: TGTGCCAGGATGCGAGGGGGGCGGAACAATCAGCCCCAGCATTTT. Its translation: CARMRGGRNNQPQHF.

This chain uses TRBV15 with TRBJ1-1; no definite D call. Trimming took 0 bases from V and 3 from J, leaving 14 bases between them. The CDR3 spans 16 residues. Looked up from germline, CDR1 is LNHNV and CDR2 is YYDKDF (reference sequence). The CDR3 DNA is TGTGCCACCAGCAGAGAAGGCCCCGTCTACCACACTGAAGCTTTCTTT. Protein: CATSREGPVYHTEAFF.

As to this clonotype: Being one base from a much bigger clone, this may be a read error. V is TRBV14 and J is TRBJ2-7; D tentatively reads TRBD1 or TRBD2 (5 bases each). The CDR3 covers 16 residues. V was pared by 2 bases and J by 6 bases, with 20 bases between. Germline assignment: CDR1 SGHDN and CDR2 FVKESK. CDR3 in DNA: TGTGCCAGCAGCCAAACGGACGGGGCGCCCCGTTGCGAGCAGTACTTC. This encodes CASSQTDGAPRCEQYF.

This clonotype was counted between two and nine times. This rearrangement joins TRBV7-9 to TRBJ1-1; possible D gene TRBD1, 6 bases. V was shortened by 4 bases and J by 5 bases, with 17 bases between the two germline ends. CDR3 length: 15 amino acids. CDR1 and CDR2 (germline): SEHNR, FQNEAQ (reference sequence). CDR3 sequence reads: CASSSVQGQGTEAFF. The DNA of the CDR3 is TGTGCCAGCAGCTCGGTACAGGGTCAGGGGACTGAAGCTTTCTTT.

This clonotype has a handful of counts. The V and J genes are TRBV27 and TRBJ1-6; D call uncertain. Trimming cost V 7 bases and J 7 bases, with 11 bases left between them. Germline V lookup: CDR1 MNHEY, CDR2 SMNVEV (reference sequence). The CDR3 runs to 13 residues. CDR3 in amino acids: CASTEGGNSPLHF. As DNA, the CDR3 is TGTGCCAGCACCGAAGGAGGAAATTCACCCCTCCACTTT.

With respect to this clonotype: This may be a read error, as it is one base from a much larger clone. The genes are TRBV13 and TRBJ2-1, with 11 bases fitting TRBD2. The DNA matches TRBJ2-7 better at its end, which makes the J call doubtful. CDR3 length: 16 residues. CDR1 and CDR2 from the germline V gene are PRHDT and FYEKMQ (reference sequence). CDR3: CASSLVAGGTYNEQYF. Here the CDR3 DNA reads TGTGCCAGCAGCTTAGTAGCGGGGGGGACCTACAATGAGCAGTACTTC.

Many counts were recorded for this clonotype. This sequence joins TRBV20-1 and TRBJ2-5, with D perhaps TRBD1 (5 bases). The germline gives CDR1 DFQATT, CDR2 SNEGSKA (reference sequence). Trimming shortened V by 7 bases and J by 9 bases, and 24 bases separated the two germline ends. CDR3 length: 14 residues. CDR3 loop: CSVKHVRQGGPQYF. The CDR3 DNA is TGCAGTGTTAAGCACGTGCGTCAGGGTGGTCCCCAGTACTTC.